Listed below are T cell receptor beta chains from one sample, sequenced in a study of T cell repertoires in urothelial bladder cancer. Profiling relied on immunoSEQ multiplex PCR, and the TCRdb table lists in-frame clones only, not all of them. The sample has approximately 10,000 clones; roughly 58% are singletons. Sequencing was performed on tumor-infiltrating cells from bladder cancer. Source of these receptors: a human donor with urothelial carcinoma. Each CDR3 is given with its conserved first and last residue. The D gene is left open where the match is weak. Clone size is given for some rows only: seen once, a few or many times, or a class if the clone is expanded.

>TRBV5-4|TRBD1|.|TRBJ1-4
CASSPTGTGNEKLFF
TGTGCCAGCAGCCCAACCGGGACAGGGAACGAAAAACTGTTTTTT
>TRBV7-9|.|.|TRBJ1-1
CASSPVTEAFF
TGTGCCAGCAGCCCAGTCACTGAAGCTTTCTTT
>TRBV5-6|TRBD1|few|TRBJ1-2
CASSLATGVGYTF
TGTGCCAGCAGCTTGGCGACAGGGGTTGGCTACACCTTC
>TRBV19|.|medium-sized|TRBJ1-3
CASSYDGTELFAIYF
TGTGCCAGTAGTTATGACGGGACCGAACTCTTCGCCATATATTTT
>TRBV5-1|.|.|TRBJ1-2
CASSLVGRDGYTF
TGCGCCAGCAGCTTGGTAGGTCGAGATGGCTACACCTTC
>TRBV7-2|.|.|TRBJ2-1
CASSLAQGVIYNEQFF
TGTGCCAGCAGCTTAGCGCAGGGCGTGATCTACAATGAGCAGTTCTTC
>TRBV7-9|.|.|TRBJ1-2
CASSEARGYTF
TGTGCCAGCAGCGAAGCTAGAGGCTACACCTTC
>TRBV30|TRBD1|.|TRBJ2-1
CAWSRGGSRNEQFF
TGTGCCTGGAGCCGAGGGGGCAGCCGGAATGAGCAGTTCTTC
>TRBV6-5|.|few|TRBJ1-5
CASSYDRGQPQHF
TGTGCCAGCAGTTACGATAGGGGTCAGCCCCAGCATTTT
>TRBV4-2|TRBD1|once|TRBJ1-4
CASSQEYRGATNEKLFF
TGTGCCAGCAGCCAAGAATACAGGGGAGCAACTAATGAAAAACTGTTTTTT
>TRBV5-6|.|.|TRBJ1-2
CASSLVGNGYTF
TGTGCCAGCAGCTTGGTGGGGAATGGCTACACCTTC
>TRBV15|.|few|TRBJ1-1
CATSKNTVNTEAFF
TGTGCCACCAGCAAAAATACAGTTAACACTGAAGCTTTCTTT
>TRBV6-5|.|.|TRBJ2-7
CASSYFDEQYF
TGTGCCAGCAGTTACTTCGACGAGCAGTACTTC
>TRBV11-2|.|.|TRBJ1-1
CASSLVNGASAAFF
TGTGCCAGCAGCTTAGTTAATGGGGCGTCGGCGGCTTTCTTT
>TRBV2|.|.|TRBJ2-1
CASSDLGARTGLNNEQFF
TGTGCCAGCAGTGATCTCGGTGCCCGAACGGGGTTAAACAATGAGCAGTTCTTC
>TRBV5-1|.|.|TRBJ2-3
CASSPPSLALPSTDTQYF
TGCGCCAGCAGCCCACCCTCACTAGCACTACCGAGCACAGATACGCAGTATTTT
>TRBV6-1|TRBD1|.|TRBJ2-7
CASSEPGQGSYEQYF
TGTGCCAGCAGTGAACCGGGACAGGGATCCTACGAGCAGTACTTC
>TRBV9|TRBD1|.|TRBJ2-1
CASSVGTGSSYNEQFF
TGTGCCAGCAGCGTAGGGACAGGGAGCTCCTACAATGAGCAGTTCTTC
>TRBV5-6|.|.|TRBJ2-4
CASSLGPGSIAKNIQYF
TGTGCCAGCAGCTTGGGTCCGGGGTCTATAGCCAAAAACATTCAGTACTTC
>TRBV5-6|.|.|TRBJ1-2
CASSLVGGYTF
TGTGCCAGCAGCTTGGTTGGTGGCTACACCTTC
>TRBV30|.|.|TRBJ2-2
CAWSVIINTGELFF
TGTGCCTGGAGTGTAATCATCAACACCGGGGAGCTGTTTTTT
>TRBV7-8|TRBD2|once|TRBJ2-2
CASSPLAGANTGELFF
TGTGCCAGCAGCCCCCTCGCGGGGGCGAACACCGGGGAGCTGTTTTTT
>TRBV21-1|.|.|TRBJ1-4
CASAPQQADIPTNEKLFF
TGTGCCAGCGCCCCACAACAGGCAGATATTCCAACTAATGAAAAACTGTTTTTT
>TRBV7-2|TRBD1|.|TRBJ2-7
CASSLDRATYEQYF
TGTGCCAGCAGCTTGGACAGGGCGACCTACGAGCAGTACTTC
>TRBV2|.|.|TRBJ2-2
CASSFNTGELFF
TGTGCCAGCAGTTTCAATACCGGGGAGCTGTTTTTT
>TRBV30|TRBD2|.|TRBJ2-1
CALRLAGGNNEQFF
TGTGCCTTAAGACTAGCGGGGGGAAACAATGAGCAGTTCTTC
>TRBV6-5|TRBD2|.|TRBJ2-2
CASSLVAGAGTGELFF
TGTGCCAGCAGTTTGGTAGCGGGGGCAGGGACCGGGGAGCTGTTTTTT
>TRBV6-5|.|.|TRBJ2-2
CASFGANTGELFF
TGTGCCAGCTTCGGCGCGAACACCGGGGAGCTGTTTTTT
>TRBV11-2|TRBD2|.|TRBJ2-3
CASSLGTSGVTDTQYF
TGTGCCAGCAGCTTAGGGACTAGCGGGGTCACAGATACGCAGTATTTT
>TRBV5-1|TRBD1|few|TRBJ1-4
CASSSQGTNEKLFF
TGCGCCAGCAGCTCACAGGGGACTAATGAAAAACTGTTTTTT
>TRBV5-5|TRBD1|.|TRBJ2-1
CASSQERSGTGRQQFF
TGTGCCAGCAGCCAAGAGAGGTCCGGGACAGGGAGGCAGCAGTTCTTC
>TRBV30|TRBD1|.|TRBJ1-2
CAWRRWGDRGEEGYTF
TGTGCCTGGAGAAGGTGGGGGGACAGGGGTGAGGAGGGCTACACCTTC
>TRBV2|.|.|TRBJ1-5
CASSGGSNQPQHF
TGTGCCAGCAGTGGAGGGAGCAATCAGCCCCAGCATTTT
>TRBV29-1|.|.|TRBJ1-3
CSGRGDSGNTIYF
TGCAGCGGGAGGGGGGACTCTGGAAACACCATATATTTT
>TRBV12-5|TRBD2|.|TRBJ2-1
CASGHRTERGLYNEQFF
TGTGCTAGTGGCCACAGGACAGAGCGGGGGCTCTACAATGAGCAGTTCTTC
>TRBV29-1|TRBD1|.|TRBJ1-2
CSVEDGTGLNYGYTF
TGCAGCGTTGAGGACGGGACAGGGCTGAACTATGGCTACACCTTC
>TRBV5-5|.|once|TRBJ1-2
CASSLESGYGYTF
TGTGCCAGCAGCTTGGAATCAGGCTATGGCTACACCTTC
>TRBV19|TRBD1|few|TRBJ1-2
CASHSPGQGTDGYTF
TGTGCCAGTCACAGCCCGGGACAGGGGACCGATGGCTACACCTTC
>TRBV12-1|.|.|TRBJ1-1
CASSFALPGAHTEAFF
TGTGCCAGCAGCTTTGCTCTTCCGGGGGCGCACACTGAAGCTTTCTTT
>TRBV15|.|.|TRBJ2-1
CATSGVRDTYNEQFF
TGTGCCACCAGCGGCGTCAGGGACACCTACAATGAGCAGTTCTTC
>TRBV25-1|.|.|TRBJ1-6
CASSEATTSYNSPLHF
TGTGCCAGCAGTGAAGCGACAACCTCCTATAATTCACCCCTCCACTTT
>TRBV6-5|TRBD1|.|TRBJ1-2
CASSYSGYLDRDGYTF
TGTGCCAGCAGTTACTCGGGGTACTTAGACAGGGATGGCTACACCTTC
>TRBV7-2|TRBD2|.|TRBJ2-3
CASSLVAASGGYTDTQYF
TGTGCCAGCAGCTTAGTGGCGGCTAGCGGGGGGTACACAGATACGCAGTATTTT
>TRBV27|TRBD1|.|TRBJ1-2
CASKLTPWDSSYGYTF
TGTGCCAGCAAGTTAACCCCCTGGGACAGCTCCTATGGCTACACCTTC
>TRBV30|.|.|TRBJ1-2
CAWSSGGHLKYRYGYTF
TGTGCCTGGAGCTCTGGGGGGCACCTAAAGTATCGCTATGGCTACACCTTC
>TRBV19|.|few|TRBJ1-1
CASSIFTGSNTEAFF
TGTGCCAGTAGTATATTCACAGGTTCGAACACTGAAGCTTTCTTT
>TRBV6-5|.|.|TRBJ2-3
CASSYDILGSTQYF
TGTGCCAGCAGTTACGATATATTGGGAAGTACGCAGTATTTT
>TRBV11-2|.|.|TRBJ2-3
CASSLVTDTQYF
TGTGCCAGCAGCTTAGTCACAGATACGCAGTATTTT
>TRBV7-2|TRBD2|.|TRBJ2-3
CASSNGGDTQYF
TGTGCCAGCAGCAACGGGGGGGATACGCAGTATTTT
>TRBV30|.|few|TRBJ1-3
CAWSAARPLRGNTIYF
TGTGCCTGGAGTGCGGCCAGGCCTCTTCGGGGAAACACCATATATTTT
>TRBV7-2|TRBD1|.|TRBJ1-6
CASSPGTGTSYNSPLHF
TGTGCCAGCAGCCCGGGGACAGGGACCTCCTATAATTCACCCCTCCACTTT
>TRBV4-1|.|.|TRBJ2-2
CASSQALGELFF
TGCGCCAGCAGCCAAGCTCTGGGGGAGCTGTTTTTT
>TRBV11-2|TRBD2|.|TRBJ2-1
CASSHNRWGGSYNEQFF
TGCGCCAGCAGCCACAACCGGTGGGGGGGCTCCTACAATGAGCAGTTCTTC
>TRBV6-1|.|many|TRBJ1-6
CASSEFDSPNSPLHF
TGTGCCAGCAGTGAATTTGACAGTCCTAATTCACCCCTCCACTTT
>TRBV10-3|.|.|TRBJ1-2
CAISGGVRDKGYTF
TGTGCCATCAGTGGAGGAGTCCGGGACAAGGGCTACACCTTC